This entry features one T cell receptor beta chain sequence. The data belong to a study of blood T cell repertoires in COVID-19. Across the study: Samples came from the United States, Italy and Spain, spanning acute and convalescent COVID-19. Nucleic acid was either cDNA or gDNA, and it came from T cells, B-cell-depleted T cells, or PBMCs.

Produced via immunoSEQ multiplex PCR; TCRdb's table is partial and in-frame only. This table holds just over 150,000 clones, 80% to 90% found once. The CDR3 contains 14 residues. The V gene end was trimmed by 5 bases and the J gene end by 0 bases; junction bases not matched to a gene: 0. Germline V gene lookup returns CDR1 SGHNT and CDR2 YYREEE (reference sequence). Sequenced: peripheral blood. The sequence was obtained from a woman aged 40-49 years with acute or convalescent COVID-19. The chain carries TRBV5-4 and TRBJ2-1, with TRBD2 identical over 9 bases. The CDR3 nucleotides are TGTGCCAGCAGTAGCGGGAGCTCCTACAATGAGCAGTTCTTC. This encodes CASSSGSSYNEQFF.